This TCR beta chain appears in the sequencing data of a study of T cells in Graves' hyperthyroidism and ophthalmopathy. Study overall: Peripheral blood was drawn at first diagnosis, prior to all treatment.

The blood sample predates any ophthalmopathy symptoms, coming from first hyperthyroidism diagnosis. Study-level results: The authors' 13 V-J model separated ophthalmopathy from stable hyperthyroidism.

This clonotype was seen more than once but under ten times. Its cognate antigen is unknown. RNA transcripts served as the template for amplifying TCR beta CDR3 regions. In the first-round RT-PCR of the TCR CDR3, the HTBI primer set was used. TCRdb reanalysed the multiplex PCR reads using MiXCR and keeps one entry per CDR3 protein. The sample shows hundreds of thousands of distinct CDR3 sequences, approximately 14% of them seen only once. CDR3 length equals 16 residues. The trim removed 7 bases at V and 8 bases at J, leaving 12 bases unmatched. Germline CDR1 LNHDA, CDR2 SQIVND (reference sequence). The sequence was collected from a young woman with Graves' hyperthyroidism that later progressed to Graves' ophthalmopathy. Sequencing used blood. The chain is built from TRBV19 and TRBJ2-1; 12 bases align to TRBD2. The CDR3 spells CASTKLAGGPWDEQFF. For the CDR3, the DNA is TGTGCCAGTACCAAACTAGCGGGGGGACCCTGGGATGAGCAGTTCTTC.